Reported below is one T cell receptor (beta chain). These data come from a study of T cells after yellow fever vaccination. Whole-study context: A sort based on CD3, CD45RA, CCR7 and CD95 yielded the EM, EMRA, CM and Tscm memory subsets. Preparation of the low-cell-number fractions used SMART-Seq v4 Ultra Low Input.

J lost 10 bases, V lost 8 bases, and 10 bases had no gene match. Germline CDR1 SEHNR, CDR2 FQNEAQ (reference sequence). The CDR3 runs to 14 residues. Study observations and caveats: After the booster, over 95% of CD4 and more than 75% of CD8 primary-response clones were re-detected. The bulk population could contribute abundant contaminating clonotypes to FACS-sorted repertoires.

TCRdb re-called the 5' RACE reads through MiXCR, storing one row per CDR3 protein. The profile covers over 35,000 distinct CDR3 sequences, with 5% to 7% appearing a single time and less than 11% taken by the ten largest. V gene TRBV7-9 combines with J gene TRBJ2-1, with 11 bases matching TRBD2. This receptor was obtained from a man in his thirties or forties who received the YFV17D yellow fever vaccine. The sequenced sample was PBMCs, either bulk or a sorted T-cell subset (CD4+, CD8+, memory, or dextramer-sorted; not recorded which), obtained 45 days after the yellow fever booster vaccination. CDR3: CASAGLAVWAEQFF. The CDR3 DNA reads TGTGCCAGCGCGGGACTAGCGGTCTGGGCCGAGCAGTTCTTC.